The next 15 T cell receptor beta chains were all read from a single sample in a study of OX40 agonist ivuxolimab in advanced cancers. The data were produced by immunoSEQ multiplex PCR, yet TCRdb's version contains in-frame clones alone and is incomplete. Among some 90,000 clones listed, about 93% were seen once. The sequencing used CD4+ or CD8+ T cells sorted from blood, collected in a trial of the OX40 agonist ivuxolimab. These receptors originate from an adult with an advanced solid tumor such as melanoma, head and neck, liver or kidney cancer.

The genes are TRBV18 and TRBJ1-4; 8 bases are a match to TRBD1. Trimming cost V 5 bases and J 8 bases; bases outside gene matches: 4. The V gene's germline CDR1 is KGHSH and CDR2 LQKENI. This CDR3 is built from 13 residues. The CDR3 DNA sequence: TGTGCCAGCTCAGCCAGGGGGCGGGAAAAACTGTTTTTT. It encodes CASSARGREKLFF. Based on the CDR3 plus reference TRBV18 and TRBJ1-4, the full variable domain is NAGVMQNPRHLVRRRGQEARLRCSPMKGHSHVYWYRQLPEEGLKFMVYLQKENIIDESGMPKERFSAEFPKEGPSILRIQQVVRGDSAAYFCASSARGREKLFFGSGTQLSVL.

The chain employs TRBV7-6 and TRBJ2-3; 9 nucleotides match TRBD2. Germline V gene lookup returns CDR1 SGHVS and CDR2 FNYEAQ. V was pared by 5 bases and J by 5 bases, with 11 bases of the junction left unmatched. The CDR3 runs 16 residues. CDR3 region: CASSVGGGGAGDTQYF. In DNA form, the CDR3 reads TGTGCCAGCAGCGTCGGCGGGGGGGGAGCTGGAGATACGCAGTATTTT. Complete variable domain (other parts from reference TRBV7-6 and TRBJ2-3): GAGVSQSPRYKVTKRGQDVALRCDPISGHVSLYWYRQALGQGPEFLTYFNYEAQQDKSGLPNDRFSAERPEGSISTLTIQRTEQRDSAMYRCASSVGGGGAGDTQYFGPGTRLTVL.

With regard to this clone: The junction differs from germline at one of its ends, possibly a read error. The chain is built from TRBV29-1 and TRBJ2-5, with 9 bases matching TRBD1. Germline CDR1 is SQVTM and CDR2 is ANQGSEA. The CDR3 is made up of 14 amino acids. Here the CDR3 reads CSAEQGALVGTQYF. CDR3 DNA: TGCAGCGCTGAACAGGGGGCCCTAGTTGGGACCCAGTACTTC. The complete variable domain, with remaining parts taken from reference TRBV29-1 and TRBJ2-5, reads SAVISQKPSRDICQRGTSLTIQCQVDSQVTMMFWYRQQPGQSLTLIATANQGSEATYESGFVIDKFPISRPNLTFSTLTVSNMSPEDSSIYLCSAEQGALVGTQYFGPGTRLLVL.

The chain employs TRBV28 and TRBJ2-7, with D perhaps matching TRBD1 (5 bases). Germline V gives CDR1 MDHEN, CDR2 SYDVKM. CDR3 size: 11 residues. CDR3 amino acids: CAWGYNYEQYF. The CDR3 DNA reads as TGTGCTTGGGGCTACAACTACGAGCAGTACTTC.

The V gene is TRBV5-1, the J gene TRBJ2-3; D remains ambiguous. The CDR3 spans 14 residues. The germline V gene encodes CDR1 SGHRS and CDR2 YFSETQ. Trimming took 2 bases from V and 6 from J, leaving 13 bases between them. The chain's CDR3 is CASSLTLVADTQYF. The CDR3 coding sequence is TGCGCCAGCAGCTTAACCCTGGTCGCCGATACGCAGTATTTT.

V and J are TRBV11-3 and TRBJ2-3; TRBD1 matches at 9 bases. The ends lost 1 base at V and 0 bases at J; junction bases unmatched: 2. The CDR3 is 16 amino acids. From germline, CDR1 is SGHNT and CDR2 YENEEA. DNA for the CDR3: TGTGCCAGCAGCTTAGTCGGGACAGGGAGCACAGATACGCAGTATTTT. This encodes CASSLVGTGSTDTQYF.

V and J are TRBV6-1 and TRBJ2-7; TRBD1 agrees at 7 bases. V lost 4 bases to trimming and J lost 1 base; unmatched junction nucleotides: 7. The CDR3 covers 15 residues. The germline V gene has CDR1 MNHNS and CDR2 SASEGT. CDR3 DNA sequence: TGTGCCAGCAGTGGCCCGGGACAGACATCCTACGAGCAGTACTTC. Translating it yields CASSGPGQTSYEQYF.

The J gene is TRBJ2-3, the V gene TRBV6-5, with 8 nucleotides matching TRBD2. The CDR3 is made up of 15 amino acids. After removal of 6 bases from V and 1 base from J, the junction contained 6 bases not matched to a gene. CDR1 MNHEY and CDR2 SVGAGI come from the germline V gene. The CDR3 loop is CASRFRGLGTDTQYF. The CDR3 nucleotides read TGTGCCAGCAGATTCAGGGGACTAGGCACAGATACGCAGTATTTT.

This clone was observed a handful of times. This chain links TRBV4-1 with TRBJ1-5; 12 bases line up with TRBD1. CDR1 is MGHRA, CDR2 YSYEKL, per germline. This CDR3 has 14 amino acids. Trimming cost V 8 bases and J 9 bases; bases outside gene matches: 8. The CDR3 spells CASGTGGGIGPQHF. The CDR3 region has the DNA TGCGCCAGCGGGACAGGGGGCGGAATTGGGCCCCAGCATTTT.

The chain combines TRBV2 with TRBJ1-2, with 9 bases lining up with TRBD1. Losses at the gene ends were 7 bases for V and 4 bases for J; bases not matched to a gene: 4. The CDR3 consists of 13 residues. From germline, CDR1 is SNHLY and CDR2 FYNNEI. CDR3 in DNA: TGTGCCAGCACGTGGACAGGGGTCTATGGCTACACCTTC. Its protein is CASTWTGVYGYTF.

This chain links TRBV29-1 with TRBJ1-4, with D uncertain. The CDR3 spans 13 residues. Deletions cut 6 bases from V and 0 bases from J, with 8 bases between. In germline, CDR1 is SQVTM, CDR2 ANQGSEA. In DNA, the CDR3 is TGCAGCGTGAGGGCTGCAACTAATGAAAAACTGTTTTTT. This encodes CSVRAATNEKLFF.

The chain's CDR3 is CASSFGGANTGELFF. CDR3 bases: TGTGCCAGCAGCTTTGGAGGCGCGAACACCGGGGAGCTGTTTTTT. The genes are TRBV11-3 and TRBJ2-2; D might be TRBD2 (5 bases). Trimming took off 3 bases at V and 0 bases at J, with 8 bases between the two ends. Germline CDR1 is SGHNT and CDR2 is YENEEA. This CDR3 is built from 15 residues.

This clone was counted a single time. V is TRBV2 and J is TRBJ2-2, with D unclear. Trimming stripped 6 bases from V and 2 bases from J, with 10 bases between. CDR1 is SNHLY, CDR2 FYNNEI, per germline. There are 14 residues in the CDR3. The CDR3 spells CASRIASNTGELFF. For the CDR3, the DNA is TGTGCCAGCAGGATCGCAAGCAACACCGGGGAGCTGTTTTTT.

This clone was detected only a few times. J is TRBJ1-1 and V is TRBV9; 7 bases are a match to TRBD1. Germline trimming cut 0 bases from V and 3 bases from J; bases unmatched to any gene: 2. The V gene's germline CDR1 is SGDLS and CDR2 YYNGEE. The CDR3 length is 14 residues. This chain's CDR3 is CASSVGQGHTEAFF. The DNA for the CDR3 is TGTGCCAGCAGCGTAGGACAGGGACACACTGAAGCTTTCTTT.

V usage is TRBV6-5 and J usage is TRBJ2-7, with D possibly matching TRBD2 (5 bases). The CDR3 covers 12 residues. The V gene's germline CDR1 is MNHEY and CDR2 SVGAGI. Trimming removed 8 bases from V and 3 bases from J, with 11 bases in between. This CDR3 is CASGSRGYEQYF. CDR3 DNA sequence: TGTGCCAGCGGTTCTCGGGGCTACGAGCAGTACTTC.